Presented here are 6 T cell receptor beta chains from one specimen sequenced in a study of T cell responses to AZD1222 COVID-19 vaccine. The method was immunoSEQ multiplex PCR; TCRdb's version includes in-frame clones alone and lacks a portion of them. In the table there are under 85,000 clones, about 88% of which are singletons. The sample was peripheral blood, taken on day 0 of AZD1222 vaccination. Receptors were obtained from an adult in good health.

The CDR3 sequence: CATSEAFYGYTF. The CDR3 DNA follows: TGTGCAACCTCAGAGGCCTTCTATGGCTACACCTTC. This chain joins TRBV19 and TRBJ1-2, with no clear D. The V gene's germline CDR1 is LNHDA and CDR2 SQIVND (reference sequence). This CDR3 spans 12 amino acids.

The V call is TRBV3-1 (or the pseudogene TRBV3-2), the J call TRBJ2-7; a possible D gene is TRBD2 (6 bases). This CDR3 comprises 15 residues. The V gene's germline CDR1 is LGHDT and CDR2 YNNKEL (reference sequence). Trimming took 0 bases from V and 2 from J, leaving 11 bases between them. The CDR3 DNA sequence: TGTGCCAGCAGCCAAGATGGTAGCGGAACCTACGAGCAGTACGTC. It specifies CASSQDGSGTYEQYV.

The rearrangement uses TRBV7-2 and TRBJ1-1, with 7 bases matching TRBD1. The J segment lost 11 bases and the V segment lost 4 bases, leaving 10 bases of the junction unmatched. Looked up from germline, CDR1 is SGHTA and CDR2 is FQGNSA. There are 13 residues in the CDR3. Here the CDR3 reads CASSSRQGDQAFF. The CDR3 coding sequence is TGTGCCAGCAGCTCAAGACAGGGTGATCAGGCTTTCTTT.

The chain links TRBV20-1 to TRBJ2-1, with D perhaps matching TRBD2 (6 bases). There are 12 residues in the CDR3. The germline V gene has CDR1 DFQATT and CDR2 SNEGSKA (reference sequence). V was pared by 3 bases and J by 4 bases, with 7 bases between. CDR3 sequence: CSASGGYNEQFF. CDR3 nucleotide sequence: TGCAGTGCTAGTGGGGGGTACAATGAGCAGTTCTTC.

The genes are TRBV28 and TRBJ1-1; D perhaps matches TRBD1 (5 bases). The CDR3 extends over 16 amino acids. Per germline, CDR1 MDHEN and CDR2 SYDVKM. V was trimmed by 5 bases and J by 0 bases, leaving 16 bases between them. For the CDR3, the DNA is TGTGCCAGCAGTGGGGCTACGGGGCAGCTGAACACTGAAGCTTTCTTT. As protein: CASSGATGQLNTEAFF.

V and J are TRBV2 and TRBJ1-5, with D hard to call. Germline-derived CDR1 and CDR2 are SNHLY and FYNNEI. Trimming pared 4 bases from V and 1 base from J, leaving 11 bases between. The CDR3 extends over 15 amino acids. CDR3 DNA sequence: TGTGCCAGCAGTGTAGGATTTAGAAGCAATCAGCCCCAGCATTTT. Translating gives CASSVGFRSNQPQHF.